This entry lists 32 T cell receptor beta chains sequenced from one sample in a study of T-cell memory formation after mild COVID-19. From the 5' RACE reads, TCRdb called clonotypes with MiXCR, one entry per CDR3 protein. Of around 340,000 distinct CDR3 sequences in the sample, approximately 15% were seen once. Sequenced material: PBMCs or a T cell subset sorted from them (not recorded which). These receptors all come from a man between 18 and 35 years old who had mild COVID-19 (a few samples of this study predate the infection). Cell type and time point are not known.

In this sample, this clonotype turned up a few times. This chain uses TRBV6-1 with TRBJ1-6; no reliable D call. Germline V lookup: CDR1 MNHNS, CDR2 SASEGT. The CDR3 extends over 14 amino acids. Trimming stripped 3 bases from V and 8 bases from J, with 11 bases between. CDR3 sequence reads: CASSDPGRDSPLHF. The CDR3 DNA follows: TGTGCCAGCAGTGATCCCGGGCGGGATTCACCCCTCCACTTT.

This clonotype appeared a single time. The CDR3 here is CATKYHRGHEQYV. CDR3 bases: TGTGCCACCAAGTACCACAGAGGTCACGAGCAGTACGTC. This chain joins TRBV24-1 and TRBJ2-7; D remains ambiguous. The CDR3 is made up of 13 amino acids. Germline V lookup: CDR1 KGHDR, CDR2 SFDVKD. V lost 8 bases to trimming and J lost 5 bases, with 15 bases between them.

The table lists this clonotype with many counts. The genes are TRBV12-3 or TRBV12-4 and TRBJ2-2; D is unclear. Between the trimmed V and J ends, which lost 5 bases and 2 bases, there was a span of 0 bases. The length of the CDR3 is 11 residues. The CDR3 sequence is CASSNTGELFF. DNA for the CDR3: TGTGCCAGCAGTAACACCGGGGAGCTGTTTTTT.

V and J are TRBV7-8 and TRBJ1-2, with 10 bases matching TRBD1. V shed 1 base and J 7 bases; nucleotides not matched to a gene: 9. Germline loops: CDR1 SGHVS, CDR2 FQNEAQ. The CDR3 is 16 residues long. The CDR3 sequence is CASSLEFGTGDSGYTF. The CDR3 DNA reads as TGTGCCAGCAGCTTAGAGTTTGGGACAGGGGATTCTGGCTACACCTTC.

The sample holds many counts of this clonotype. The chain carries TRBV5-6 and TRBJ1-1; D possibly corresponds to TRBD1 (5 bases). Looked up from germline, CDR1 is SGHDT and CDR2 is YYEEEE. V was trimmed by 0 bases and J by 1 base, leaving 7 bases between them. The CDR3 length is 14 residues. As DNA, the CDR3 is TGTGCCAGCAGCTTGGCGGGGCCGAACACTGAAGCTTTCTTT. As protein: CASSLAGPNTEAFF.

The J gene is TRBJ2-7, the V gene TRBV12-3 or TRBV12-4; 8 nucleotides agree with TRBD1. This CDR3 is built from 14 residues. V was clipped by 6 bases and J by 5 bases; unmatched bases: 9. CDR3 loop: CASSRSDRVNEQYF. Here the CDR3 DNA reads TGTGCCAGCAGCCGTTCGGACAGGGTCAACGAGCAGTACTTC.

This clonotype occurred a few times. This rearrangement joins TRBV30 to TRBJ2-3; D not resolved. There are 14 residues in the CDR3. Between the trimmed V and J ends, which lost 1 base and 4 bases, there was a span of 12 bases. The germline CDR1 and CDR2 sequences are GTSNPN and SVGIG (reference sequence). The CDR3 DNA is TGTGCCTGGAGTGGCGACTTGCCCCCAGATACGCAGTATTTT. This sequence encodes CAWSGDLPPDTQYF.

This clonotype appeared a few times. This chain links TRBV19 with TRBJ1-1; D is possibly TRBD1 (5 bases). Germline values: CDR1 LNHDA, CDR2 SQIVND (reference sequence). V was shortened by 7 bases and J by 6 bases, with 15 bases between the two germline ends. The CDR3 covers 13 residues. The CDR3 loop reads CASISGPAAEAFF. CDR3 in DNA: TGTGCCAGTATATCAGGGCCCGCCGCTGAAGCTTTCTTT.

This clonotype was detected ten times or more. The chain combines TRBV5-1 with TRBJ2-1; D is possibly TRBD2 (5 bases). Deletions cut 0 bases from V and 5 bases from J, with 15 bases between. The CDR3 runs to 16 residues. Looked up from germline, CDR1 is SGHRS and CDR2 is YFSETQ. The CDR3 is CASSLASGGSNNEQFF. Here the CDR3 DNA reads TGCGCCAGCAGCTTGGCCAGCGGCGGGTCGAACAATGAGCAGTTCTTC.

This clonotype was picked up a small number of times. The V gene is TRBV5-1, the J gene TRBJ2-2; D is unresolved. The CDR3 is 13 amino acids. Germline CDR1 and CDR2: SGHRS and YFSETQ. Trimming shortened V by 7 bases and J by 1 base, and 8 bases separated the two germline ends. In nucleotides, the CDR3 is TGCGCCAGCGGGCCAAGGAACACCGGGGAGCTGTTTTTT. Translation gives CASGPRNTGELFF.

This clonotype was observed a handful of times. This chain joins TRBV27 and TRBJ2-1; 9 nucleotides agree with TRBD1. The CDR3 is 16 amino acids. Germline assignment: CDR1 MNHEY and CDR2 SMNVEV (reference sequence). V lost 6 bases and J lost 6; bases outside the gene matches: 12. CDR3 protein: CASRTTGGVGTNEQFF. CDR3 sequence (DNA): TGTGCCAGCAGGACTACAGGGGGCGTTGGGACCAATGAGCAGTTCTTC.

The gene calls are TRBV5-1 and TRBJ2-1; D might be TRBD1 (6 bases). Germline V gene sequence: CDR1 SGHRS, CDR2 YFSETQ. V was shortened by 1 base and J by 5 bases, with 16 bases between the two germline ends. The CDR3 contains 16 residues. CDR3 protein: CASSLRPRSGDNEQFF. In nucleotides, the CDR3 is TGCGCCAGCAGCTTGAGGCCACGGTCAGGGGACAATGAGCAGTTCTTC.

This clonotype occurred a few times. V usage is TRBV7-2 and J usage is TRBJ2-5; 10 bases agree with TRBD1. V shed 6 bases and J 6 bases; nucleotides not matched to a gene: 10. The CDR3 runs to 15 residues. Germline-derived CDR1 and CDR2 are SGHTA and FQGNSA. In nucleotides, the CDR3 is TGTGCCAGCAGTCCGGACAGGGGGGGGCAGAAGACCCAGTACTTC. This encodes CASSPDRGGQKTQYF.

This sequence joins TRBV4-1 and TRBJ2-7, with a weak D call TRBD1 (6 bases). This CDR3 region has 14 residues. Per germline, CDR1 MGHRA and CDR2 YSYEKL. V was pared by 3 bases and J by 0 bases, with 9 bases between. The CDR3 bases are TGCGCCAGCAGCCAGGACAGCACCTCCTACGAGCAGTACTTC. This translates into CASSQDSTSYEQYF.

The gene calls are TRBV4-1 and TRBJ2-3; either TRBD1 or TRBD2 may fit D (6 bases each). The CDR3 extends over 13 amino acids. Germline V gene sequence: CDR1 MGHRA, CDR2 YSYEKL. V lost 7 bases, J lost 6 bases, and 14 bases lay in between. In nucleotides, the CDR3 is TGCGCCAGCAATCTAGGGGGGACGGATACGCAGTATTTT. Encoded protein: CASNLGGTDTQYF.

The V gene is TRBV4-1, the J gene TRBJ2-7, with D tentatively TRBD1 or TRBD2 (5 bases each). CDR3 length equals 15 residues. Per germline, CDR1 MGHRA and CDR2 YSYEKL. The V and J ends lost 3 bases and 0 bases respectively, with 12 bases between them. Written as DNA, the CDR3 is TGCGCCAGCAGCCATCAAGGGGAGCGCTCCTACGAGCAGTACTTC. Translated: CASSHQGERSYEQYF.

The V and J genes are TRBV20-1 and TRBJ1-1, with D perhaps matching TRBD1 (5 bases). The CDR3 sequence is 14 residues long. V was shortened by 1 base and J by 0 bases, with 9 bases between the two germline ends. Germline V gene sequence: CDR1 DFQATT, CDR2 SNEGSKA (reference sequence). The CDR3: CSARAGNMNTEAFF. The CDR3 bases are TGCAGTGCTAGAGCAGGGAATATGAACACTGAAGCTTTCTTT.

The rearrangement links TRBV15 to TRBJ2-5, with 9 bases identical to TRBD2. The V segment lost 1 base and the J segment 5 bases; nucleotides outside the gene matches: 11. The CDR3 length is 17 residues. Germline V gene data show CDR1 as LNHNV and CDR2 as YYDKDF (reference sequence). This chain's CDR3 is CATSRAGRGGQIETQYF. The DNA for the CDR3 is TGTGCCACCAGCAGAGCTGGGCGGGGGGGCCAAATCGAGACCCAGTACTTC.

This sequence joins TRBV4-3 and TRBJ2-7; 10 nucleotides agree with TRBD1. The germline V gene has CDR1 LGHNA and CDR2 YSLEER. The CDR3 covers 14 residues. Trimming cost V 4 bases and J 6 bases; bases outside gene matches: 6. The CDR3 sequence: CASSPGTGDSEQYF. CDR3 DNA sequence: TGCGCCAGCAGCCCAGGGACAGGGGATAGCGAGCAGTACTTC.

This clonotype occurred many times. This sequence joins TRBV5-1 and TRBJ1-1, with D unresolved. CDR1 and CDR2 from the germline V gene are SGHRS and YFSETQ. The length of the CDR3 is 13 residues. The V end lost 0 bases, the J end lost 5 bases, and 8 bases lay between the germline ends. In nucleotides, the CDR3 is TGCGCCAGCAGCTTGGCGGTGCGGACTGAAGCTTTCTTT. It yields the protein CASSLAVRTEAFF.

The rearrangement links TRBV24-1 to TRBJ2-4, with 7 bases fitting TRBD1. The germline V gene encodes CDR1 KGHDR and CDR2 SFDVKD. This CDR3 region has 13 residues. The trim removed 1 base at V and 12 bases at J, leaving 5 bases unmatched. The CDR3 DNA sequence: TGTGCCACCAGTGATTTTGGGGACAGCAGTCAGTACTTC. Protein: CATSDFGDSSQYF.

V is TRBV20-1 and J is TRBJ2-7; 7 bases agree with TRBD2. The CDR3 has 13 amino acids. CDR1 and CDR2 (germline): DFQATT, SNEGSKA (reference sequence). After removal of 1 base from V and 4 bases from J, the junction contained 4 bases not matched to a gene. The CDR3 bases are TGCAGTGCTAGAGTCGGGGGGTTTTACGAGCAGTACTTC. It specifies CSARVGGFYEQYF.

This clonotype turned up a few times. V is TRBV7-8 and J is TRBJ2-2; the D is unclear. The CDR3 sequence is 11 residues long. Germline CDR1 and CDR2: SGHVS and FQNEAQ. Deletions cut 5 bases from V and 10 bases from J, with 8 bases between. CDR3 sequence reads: CASSAAAELFF. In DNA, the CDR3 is TGTGCCAGCAGCGCAGCAGCGGAGCTGTTTTTT. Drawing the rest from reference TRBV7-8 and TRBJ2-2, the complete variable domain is GAGVSQSPRYKVAKRGQDVALRCDPISGHVSLFWYQQALGQGPEFLTYFQNEAQLDKSGLPSDRFFAERPEGSVSTLKIQRTQQEDSAVYLCASSAAAELFFGEGSRLTVL.

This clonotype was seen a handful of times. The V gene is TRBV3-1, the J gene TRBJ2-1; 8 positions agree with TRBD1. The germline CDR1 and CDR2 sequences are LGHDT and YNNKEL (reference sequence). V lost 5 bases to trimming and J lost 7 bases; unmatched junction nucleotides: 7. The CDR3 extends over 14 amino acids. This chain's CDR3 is CASSEGDRKNEQFF. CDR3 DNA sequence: TGTGCCAGCAGCGAGGGGGACAGGAAAAATGAGCAGTTCTTC.

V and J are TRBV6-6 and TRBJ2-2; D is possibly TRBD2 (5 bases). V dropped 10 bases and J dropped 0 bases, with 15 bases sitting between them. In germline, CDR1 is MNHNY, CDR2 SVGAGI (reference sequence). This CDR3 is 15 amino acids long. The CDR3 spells CATAPGVPNTGELFF. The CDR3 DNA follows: TGTGCCACCGCCCCCGGGGTACCGAACACCGGGGAGCTGTTTTTT.

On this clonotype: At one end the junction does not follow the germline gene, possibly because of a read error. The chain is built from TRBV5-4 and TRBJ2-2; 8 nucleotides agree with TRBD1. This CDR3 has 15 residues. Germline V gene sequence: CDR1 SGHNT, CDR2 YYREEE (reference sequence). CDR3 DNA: TGTGCCAGCAGCTTAACAGGGGGGAACGCCGGGGAGCTGTTTTTT. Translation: CASSLTGGNAGELFF.

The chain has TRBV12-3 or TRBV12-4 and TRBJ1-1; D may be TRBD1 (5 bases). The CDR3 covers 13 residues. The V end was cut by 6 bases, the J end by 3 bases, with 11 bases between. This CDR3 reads CASRPRVDTEAFF. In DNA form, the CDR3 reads TGTGCCAGCAGACCCAGGGTTGACACTGAAGCTTTCTTT.

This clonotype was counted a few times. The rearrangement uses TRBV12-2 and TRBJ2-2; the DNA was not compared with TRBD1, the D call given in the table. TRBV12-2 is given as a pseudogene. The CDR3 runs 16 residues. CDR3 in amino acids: CASRQAAGQETGELFF. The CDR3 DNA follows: TGTGCAAGTCGCCAAGCGGCGGGGCAGGAGACCGGGGAGCTGTTTTTT.

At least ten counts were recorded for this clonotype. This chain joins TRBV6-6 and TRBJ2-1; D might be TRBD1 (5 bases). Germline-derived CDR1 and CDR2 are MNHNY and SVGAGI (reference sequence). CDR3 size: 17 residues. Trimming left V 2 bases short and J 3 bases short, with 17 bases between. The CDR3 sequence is CASSYPRSGKSYNEQFF. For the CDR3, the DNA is TGTGCCAGCAGTTACCCAAGGTCAGGGAAGAGCTACAATGAGCAGTTCTTC.

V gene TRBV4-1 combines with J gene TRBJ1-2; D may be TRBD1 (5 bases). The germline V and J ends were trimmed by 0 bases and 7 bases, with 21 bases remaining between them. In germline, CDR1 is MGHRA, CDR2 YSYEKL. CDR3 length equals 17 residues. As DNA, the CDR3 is TGCGCCAGCAGCCAAGATCCCGGGAAGGGGACTCTGTCTGGCTACACCTTC. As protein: CASSQDPGKGTLSGYTF.

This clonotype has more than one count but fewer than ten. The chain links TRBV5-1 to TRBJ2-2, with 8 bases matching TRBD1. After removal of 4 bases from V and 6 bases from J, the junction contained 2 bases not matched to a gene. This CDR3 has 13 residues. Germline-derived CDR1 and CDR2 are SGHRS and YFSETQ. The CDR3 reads CASSVTGAGELFF. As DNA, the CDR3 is TGCGCCAGCAGCGTGACAGGGGCCGGGGAGCTGTTTTTT. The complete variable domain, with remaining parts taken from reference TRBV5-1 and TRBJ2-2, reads KAGVTQTPRYLIKTRGQQVTLSCSPISGHRSVSWYQQTPGQGLQFLFEYFSETQRNKGNFPGRFSGRQFSNSRSEMNVSTLELGDSALYLCASSVTGAGELFFGEGSRLTVL.

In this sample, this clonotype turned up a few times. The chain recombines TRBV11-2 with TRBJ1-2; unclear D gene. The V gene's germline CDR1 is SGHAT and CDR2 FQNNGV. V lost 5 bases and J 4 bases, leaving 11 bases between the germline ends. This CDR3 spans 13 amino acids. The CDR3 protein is CASSAGFSYGYTF. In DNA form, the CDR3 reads TGTGCCAGCAGCGCCGGGTTCTCCTATGGCTACACCTTC.